In its sample, the clone carrying this TCR beta chain was seen a few times. What it recognizes is unknown. The sample is drawn from a study of vaccination and CD4 T cells after COVID-19. Treatment defined: roughly ten-day PBMC culture with coronavirus spike peptide pools or control peptides (ViraFEST assay). TCRs were sequenced by ViraFEST after antigen-specific T cells had been expanded with peptide pools. After about 11 days of culture, CD4+ T cells were negatively selected. V shed 6 bases and J shed 4 bases, with 21 bases lying between them. The CDR3 sequence is 17 residues long. An Oncomine TCR Beta short-read assay was used to sequence the DNA from cultured CD4+ T cells. The authors extracted genomic DNA from cultured CD4+ T cells. TCRdb recomputed calls from the PCR reads with MiXCR, one row per CDR3 protein. The table shows under 20,000 distinct CDR3 sequences, with around 46% occurring only once.

The chain recombines TRBV6-7 with TRBJ2-2; D unresolved. TRBV6-7 is labeled an ORF, and its function is uncertain. The receptor comes from a human donor who had recovered from COVID-19. Sample: CD4+ T cells from blood, cultured in vitro, taken after SARS-CoV-2 vaccination. CDR3 loop: CASRLTSRSCGTGELFF. Written as DNA, the CDR3 is TGTGCCAGCAGGCTTACAAGTAGAAGTTGTGGCACCGGGGAGCTGTTTTTT.